This is a list of T cell receptor beta chains from one sample in a study of blood T cell repertoires in COVID-19. The protocol was immunoSEQ multiplex PCR, while the TCRdb copy is restricted to in-frame clones and leaves out a portion. Of about 200,000 clones in the sample, 70% to 90% were seen once. Sequences were obtained from peripheral blood. These receptor sequences come from a man in his 60s with COVID-19, enrolled during active disease. Each CDR3 is given with its conserved first and last residue. The D gene is left open where the match is weak. Clone size appears in some rows only: once, few, many, or a class for an expanded clone.

V: TRBV18
size: .
J: TRBJ1-5
D: TRBD1
DNA: TGTGCCAGCTCACCACAGGGACAGGGGCTGGGTCAGCCCCAGCATTTT
CDR3: CASSPQGQGLGQPQHF

V: TRBV5-5
size: .
J: TRBJ2-1
D: TRBD1
DNA: TGTGCCAGCAGCAAACAGGGGACGGATGAGCAGTTCTTC
CDR3: CASSKQGTDEQFF

V: TRBV9
size: .
J: TRBJ2-3
D: .
DNA: TGTGCCAGCAGCGTAGAAAACAGGGGCACAGATACGCAGTATTTT
CDR3: CASSVENRGTDTQYF

V: TRBV9
size: .
J: TRBJ2-2
D: .
DNA: TGTGCCAGCAGCGTAGAGCACGGGGAGCTGTTTTTT
CDR3: CASSVEHGELFF

V: TRBV7-2
size: .
J: TRBJ1-6
D: TRBD1
DNA: TGTGCCAGCAGCTTCGACAGGGGGAATTCACCCCTCCACTTT
CDR3: CASSFDRGNSPLHF

V: TRBV18
size: .
J: TRBJ2-3
D: .
DNA: TGTGCCAGCTCACCACCCCGACTTTCTAGCACAGATACGCAGTATTTT
CDR3: CASSPPRLSSTDTQYF

V: TRBV27
size: few
J: TRBJ1-6
D: TRBD1
DNA: TGTGCCAGCAGACCCCGTTACAGGGGAGGCTCACCCCTCCACTTT
CDR3: CASRPRYRGGSPLHF

V: TRBV6-5
size: .
J: TRBJ1-2
D: TRBD1
DNA: TGTGCCAGCAGTTACTCGGCTGCCACAGGGGGCGTCTACACCTTC
CDR3: CASSYSAATGGVYTF

V: TRBV19
size: .
J: TRBJ2-5
D: .
DNA: TGTGCCAGTAAGGGATCGGGGAGTGCAGAGACCCAGTACTTC
CDR3: CASKGSGSAETQYF

V: TRBV5-1
size: .
J: TRBJ2-7
D: TRBD2
DNA: TGCGCCAGCAGCCCGGGACTAGCGGGAGAGGACTACGAGCAGTACTTC
CDR3: CASSPGLAGEDYEQYF

V: TRBV11-1
size: .
J: TRBJ2-5
D: .
DNA: TGTGCCAGCAGCGGAGGCGGTTTCAGTCGGGGAACCCAGTACTTC
CDR3: CASSGGGFSRGTQYF

V: TRBV30
size: .
J: TRBJ2-6
D: .
DNA: TGTGCCTGGAGTCTACAGCCTTCGGCGCGATCTCTCTCTGGGGCCAACGTCCTGACTTTC
CDR3: CAWSLQPSARSLSGANVLTF

V: TRBV5-1
size: .
J: TRBJ1-1
D: TRBD1
DNA: TGCGCCAGCAGCGCGGACAGGGGGCGACCGGTGAAAGCTTTCTTT
CDR3: CASSADRGRPVKAFF

V: TRBV7-9
size: .
J: TRBJ2-1
D: TRBD1
DNA: TGTGCCAGTTTTACGGGACGGGACAGTCTCTACAATGAGCAGTTCTTC
CDR3: CASFTGRDSLYNEQFF

V: TRBV27
size: .
J: TRBJ2-3
D: .
DNA: TGTGCCAGCAGTTTATTACCCAGGGGGGTATCCACAGATACGCAGTATTTT
CDR3: CASSLLPRGVSTDTQYF

V: TRBV28
size: .
J: TRBJ1-2
D: .
DNA: TGTGCCACCCCCAGGGCAAAGGGCTATGGCTACACCTTC
CDR3: CATPRAKGYGYTF

V: TRBV6-5
size: .
J: TRBJ2-7
D: TRBD1
DNA: TGTGCCAGCAGTAAGGGACAGGGAGCGGCCTACGAGCAGTACTTC
CDR3: CASSKGQGAAYEQYF

V: TRBV5-1
size: .
J: TRBJ1-3
D: TRBD1
DNA: TGCGCCAGCAGCCTAGACAGGGGAGCGGGAAACACCATATATTTT
CDR3: CASSLDRGAGNTIYF

V: TRBV10-1
size: .
J: TRBJ2-3
D: TRBD2
DNA: TGCGCCAGCAGGAGCGGGAGTTTCGCCTCAGATACGCAGTATTTT
CDR3: CASRSGSFASDTQYF

V: TRBV6-4
size: once
J: TRBJ2-1
D: .
DNA: TGTGCCAGCTCCCCCGGGACATCGAATGAGCAGTTCTTC
CDR3: CASSPGTSNEQFF

V: TRBV28
size: .
J: TRBJ1-2
D: TRBD1
DNA: TGTGCCAGCAGTTCCCCGGGACAGACCCCCCCTGCGCTCTATGGCTACACCTTC
CDR3: CASSSPGQTPPALYGYTF

V: TRBV20-1
size: .
J: TRBJ2-1
D: .
DNA: TGCAGTGCTAGTGCGCGGGCCCACTCCTACAATGAGCAGTTCTTC
CDR3: CSASARAHSYNEQFF

V: TRBV19
size: .
J: TRBJ1-5
D: .
DNA: TGTGCCAGTAGACCAGGTTGGGCTCAGCCCCAGCATTTT
CDR3: CASRPGWAQPQHF

V: TRBV5-1
size: .
J: TRBJ1-1
D: .
DNA: TGCGCCAGCAGTCCCGACGCCGGGACTGAAAACACTGAAGCTTTCTTT
CDR3: CASSPDAGTENTEAFF

V: TRBV10-3
size: .
J: TRBJ1-3
D: .
DNA: TGTGCCATCACCGCGGACACCTATGGAAACACCATATATTTT
CDR3: CAITADTYGNTIYF

V: TRBV5-1
size: .
J: TRBJ1-1
D: .
DNA: TGCGCCAGCAGCTCAGGGTTTGGCACTGAAGCTTTCTTT
CDR3: CASSSGFGTEAFF

V: TRBV5-1
size: .
J: TRBJ1-1
D: .
DNA: TGCGCCAGCAGGATAGACAGTCAGGCGGACACTGAAGCTTTCTTT
CDR3: CASRIDSQADTEAFF